The clone carrying this TCR beta chain has only a few counts. The data derive from a study of identical twins. A universal primer site arose from template switching, and cDNA bore unique molecular identifiers. Each CDR3 protein is one row after TCRdb ran MiXCR on the 5' RACE reads. Here the sample spans about 570,000 distinct CDR3 sequences, roughly 9.5% being singletons. Germline lookup yields CDR1 SGHTA and CDR2 FQGNSA. J gave up 6 bases and V 1 base, and 3 bases lay outside the gene matches. This CDR3 comprises 14 residues. In addition, the sample was reused for a study of yellow fever vaccine responses in identical twins.

The J gene is TRBJ1-2, the V gene TRBV7-2; TRBD1 matches at 9 bases. The sequencing sample was made of PBMCs. The clonotype comes from a woman under 30 in good health. CDR3 DNA: TGTGCCAGCAGCTTAGGACAGGGGGGCCATGGCTACACCTTC. It translates to CASSLGQGGHGYTF.